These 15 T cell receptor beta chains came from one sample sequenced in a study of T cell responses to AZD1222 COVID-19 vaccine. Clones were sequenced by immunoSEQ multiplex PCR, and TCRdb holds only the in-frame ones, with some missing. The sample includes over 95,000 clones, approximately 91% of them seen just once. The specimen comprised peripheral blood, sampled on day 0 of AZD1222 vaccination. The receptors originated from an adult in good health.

The CDR3 nucleotides are TGCGCCAGCAGCCAAGAACATGGAAACACCATATATTTT. This gives the protein CASSQEHGNTIYF. The gene calls are TRBV4-3 and TRBJ1-3, with D hard to call. This CDR3 is 13 amino acids long. V was trimmed by 0 bases and J by 3 bases, leaving 3 bases between them. CDR1 is LGHNA, CDR2 YSLEER, per germline.

This CDR3 reads CATSVGTGKGETQYF. The DNA of the CDR3 is TGTGCCACCAGTGTTGGGACAGGGAAAGGAGAGACCCAGTACTTC. The chain has TRBV24-1 and TRBJ2-5, with 9 bases lining up with TRBD1. The CDR3 loop spans 15 amino acids. Germline CDR1 is KGHDR and CDR2 is SFDVKD. The V gene end was trimmed by 5 bases and the J gene end by 4 bases; junction bases not matched to a gene: 7.

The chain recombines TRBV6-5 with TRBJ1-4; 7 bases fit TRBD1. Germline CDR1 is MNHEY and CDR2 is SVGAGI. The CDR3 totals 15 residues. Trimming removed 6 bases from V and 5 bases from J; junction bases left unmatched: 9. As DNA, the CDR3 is TGTGCCAGCAGGGAGGGACAGTCGGGGAATGAAAAACTGTTTTTT. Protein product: CASREGQSGNEKLFF.

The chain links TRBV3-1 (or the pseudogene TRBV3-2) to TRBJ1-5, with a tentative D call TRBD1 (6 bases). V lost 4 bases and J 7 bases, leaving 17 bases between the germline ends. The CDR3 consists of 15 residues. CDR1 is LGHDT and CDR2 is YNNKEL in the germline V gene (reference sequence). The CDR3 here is CASSPEGGARQPQHF. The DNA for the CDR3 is TGTGCCAGCAGCCCCGAGGGGGGGGCCCGACAGCCCCAGCATTTT.

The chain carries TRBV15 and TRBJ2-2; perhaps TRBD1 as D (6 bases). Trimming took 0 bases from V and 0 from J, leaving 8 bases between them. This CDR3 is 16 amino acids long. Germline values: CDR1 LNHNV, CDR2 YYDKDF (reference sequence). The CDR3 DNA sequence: TGTGCCACCAGCAGAGATCGGACAGCGAACACCGGGGAGCTGTTTTTT. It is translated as CATSRDRTANTGELFF.

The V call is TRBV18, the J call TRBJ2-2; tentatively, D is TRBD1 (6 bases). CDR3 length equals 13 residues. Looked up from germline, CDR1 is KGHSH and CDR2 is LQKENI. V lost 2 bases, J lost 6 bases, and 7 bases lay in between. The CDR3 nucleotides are TGTGCCAGCTCACCAAAGGGGGCCGGGGAGCTGTTTTTT. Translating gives CASSPKGAGELFF. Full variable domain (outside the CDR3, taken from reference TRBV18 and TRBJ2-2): NAGVMQNPRHLVRRRGQEARLRCSPMKGHSHVYWYRQLPEEGLKFMVYLQKENIIDESGMPKERFSAEFPKEGPSILRIQQVVRGDSAAYFCASSPKGAGELFFGEGSRLTVL.

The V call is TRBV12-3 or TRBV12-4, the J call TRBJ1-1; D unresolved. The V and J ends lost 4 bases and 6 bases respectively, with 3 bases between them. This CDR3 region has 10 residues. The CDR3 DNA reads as TGTGCCAGCAGTTCGGCTGAAGCTTTCTTT. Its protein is CASSSAEAFF.

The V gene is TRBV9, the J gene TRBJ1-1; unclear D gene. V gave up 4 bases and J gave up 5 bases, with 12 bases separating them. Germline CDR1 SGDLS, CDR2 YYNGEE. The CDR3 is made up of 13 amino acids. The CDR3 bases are TGTGCCAGCAGCTCATTCGGTGGGACTGAAGCTTTCTTT. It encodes CASSSFGGTEAFF.

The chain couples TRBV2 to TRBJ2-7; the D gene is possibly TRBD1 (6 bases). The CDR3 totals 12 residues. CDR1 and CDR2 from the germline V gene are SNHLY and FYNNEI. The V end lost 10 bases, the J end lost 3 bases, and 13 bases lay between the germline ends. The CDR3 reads CATSGTYYEQYF. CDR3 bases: TGTGCCACCTCGGGGACATACTACGAGCAGTACTTC.

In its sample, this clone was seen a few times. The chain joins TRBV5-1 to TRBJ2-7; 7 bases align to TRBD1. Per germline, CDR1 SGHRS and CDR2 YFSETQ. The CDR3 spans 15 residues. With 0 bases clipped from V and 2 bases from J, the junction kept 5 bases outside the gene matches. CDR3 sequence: CASSLDGTVTYEQYF. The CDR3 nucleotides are TGCGCCAGCAGCTTGGATGGGACAGTGACCTACGAGCAGTACTTC.

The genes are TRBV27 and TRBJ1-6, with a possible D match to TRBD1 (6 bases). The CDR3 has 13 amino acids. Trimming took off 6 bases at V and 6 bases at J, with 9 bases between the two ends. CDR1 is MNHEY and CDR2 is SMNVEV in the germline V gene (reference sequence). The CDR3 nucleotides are TGTGCCAGCAGGACAGGCACTAATTCACCCCTCCACTTT. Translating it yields CASRTGTNSPLHF.

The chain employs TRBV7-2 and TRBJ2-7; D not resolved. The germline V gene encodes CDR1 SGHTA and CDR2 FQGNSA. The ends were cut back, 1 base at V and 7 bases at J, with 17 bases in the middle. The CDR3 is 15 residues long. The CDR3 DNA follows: TGTGCCAGCAGCTTAGTGGGAAAGACCCGTCGGGAGCAGTACTTC. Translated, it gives CASSLVGKTRREQYF.

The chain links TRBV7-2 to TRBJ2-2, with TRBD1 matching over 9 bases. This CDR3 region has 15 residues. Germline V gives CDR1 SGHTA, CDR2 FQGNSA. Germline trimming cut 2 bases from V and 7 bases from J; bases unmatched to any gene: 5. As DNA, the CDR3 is TGTGCCAGCAGCTTATACAGGGGGCGTAGCGGGGAGCTGTTTTTT. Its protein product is CASSLYRGRSGELFF. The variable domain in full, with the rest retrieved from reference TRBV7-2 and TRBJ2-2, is GAGVSQSPSNKVTEKGKDVELRCDPISGHTALYWYRQSLGQGLEFLIYFQGNSAPDKSGLPSDRFSAERTGGSVSTLTIQRTQQEDSAVYLCASSLYRGRSGELFFGEGSRLTVL.

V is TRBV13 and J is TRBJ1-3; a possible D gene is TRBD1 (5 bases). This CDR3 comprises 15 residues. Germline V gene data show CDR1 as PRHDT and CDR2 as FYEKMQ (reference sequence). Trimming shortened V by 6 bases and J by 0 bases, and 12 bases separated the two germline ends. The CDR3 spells CASSLLDNSGNTIYF. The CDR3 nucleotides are TGTGCCAGCAGTCTCCTGGACAACTCTGGAAACACCATATATTTT. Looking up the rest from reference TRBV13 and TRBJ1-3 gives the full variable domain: AAGVIQSPRHLIKEKRETATLKCYPIPRHDTVYWYQQGPGQDPQFLISFYEKMQSDKGSIPDRFSAQQFSDYHSELNMSSLELGDSALYFCASSLLDNSGNTIYFGEGSWLTVV.

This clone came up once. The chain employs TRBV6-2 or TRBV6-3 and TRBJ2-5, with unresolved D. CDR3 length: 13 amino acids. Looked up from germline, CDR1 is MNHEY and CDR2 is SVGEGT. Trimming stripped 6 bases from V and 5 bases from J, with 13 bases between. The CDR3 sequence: CASSQSKTETQYF. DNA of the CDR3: TGTGCCAGCAGCCAGAGCAAGACCGAGACCCAGTACTTC.